The clone carrying this TCR beta chain has just a few counts. TCRdb reanalysed the 5' RACE reads using MiXCR and keeps one entry per CDR3 protein. Here the sample spans a few hundred thousand distinct CDR3 sequences, 13% to 15% being singletons. The data are from a study of identical twins. The same sample was also used in a study of yellow fever vaccine responses in identical twins.

Sequenced sample: CD4+ T cells sorted from blood. This clonotype was obtained from a woman aged 18-35 years in good health.

This CDR3 reads CASSLGTSIGELFF. CDR3 DNA sequence: TGTGCCAGCAGCTTAGGGACGTCCATCGGGGAGCTGTTTTTT. The chain links TRBV7-9 to TRBJ2-2; D is unresolved. The CDR3 loop spans 14 amino acids. The V and J ends lost 1 base and 7 bases respectively, with 10 bases between them. The germline CDR1 and CDR2 sequences are SEHNR and FQNEAQ (reference sequence).